These T cell receptor beta chains were read from a single sample in a study of identical twins. TCRdb re-called the 5' RACE reads through MiXCR, storing one row per CDR3 protein. The repertoire holds about 520,000 distinct CDR3 sequences, with around 20% as singletons. These data are also associated with another study on T cells expressing NK-cell markers.

The material sequenced was CD4+ T cells sorted from blood. The receptors were sampled from a woman between 18 and 30 years old in good health. CDR3s include the opening cysteine and the closing phenylalanine or tryptophan. Fields, in order: V gene, D gene, clone size, J gene, CDR3 DNA, CDR3 protein. A D gene is named only where the DNA matches it firmly. Clone size appears in some rows only: once, few, many, or a class for an expanded clone.

TRBV15	.	.	TRBJ2-7	TGTGCCACCAGCAGAGTTGCCTCTTCGGGGTTTAACGAGCAGTACTTC	CATSRVASSGFNEQYF
TRBV4-3	TRBD1	.	TRBJ1-5	TGCGCCAGCAGCCAAAGCCCGGGACAGAATCAGCCCCAGCATTTT	CASSQSPGQNQPQHF
TRBV4-3	.	.	TRBJ1-2	TGCGCCAGCAGCCAAGATCGGGGAGGACTCTATGGCTACACCTTC	CASSQDRGGLYGYTF
TRBV5-4	TRBD2	few	TRBJ2-7	TGTGCCAGCAGCTCGCCGCTAGCGGGACGCGAGCAGTACTTC	CASSSPLAGREQYF
TRBV20-1	.	few	TRBJ2-3	TGCAGTGCGGGCGGTGTAACAGATACGCAGTATTTT	CSAGGVTDTQYF
TRBV20-1	TRBD2	.	TRBJ2-7	TGCAGTGCTAGATTCCCCCTCCGGGACTACCTTTCGAACGAGCAGTACTTC	CSARFPLRDYLSNEQYF
TRBV12-3/TRBV12-4	.	many	TRBJ1-2	TGTGCCAGCAGTTTAACGACAGGAGAGGGCTACACCTTC	CASSLTTGEGYTF
TRBV2	.	.	TRBJ1-6	TGTGCCAGCACTTTTGGTTGGGATTCACCCCTCCACTTT	CASTFGWDSPLHF
TRBV29-1	.	.	TRBJ2-2	TGCAGCGTTGAAGAATCGGCCACCGGGGAGCTGTTTTTT	CSVEESATGELFF
TRBV7-2	TRBD2	.	TRBJ2-1	TGTGCCAGCAGCCGGCCGAGAAGCGGGAGAGTCTACAATGAGCAGTTCTTC	CASSRPRSGRVYNEQFF
TRBV6-5	.	once	TRBJ2-4	TGTGCCAGCAGAATCGGGTACATTCAGTACTTC	CASRIGYIQYF
TRBV25-1	TRBD1	.	TRBJ2-3	TGTGCCAGCAGTAATTACGGACAGGGGTCCGATACGCAGTATTTT	CASSNYGQGSDTQYF
TRBV24-1	TRBD2	few	TRBJ2-1	TGTGCCACCAGTGGGACTAGCGGGGGGTTCTCCTACAATGAGCAGTTCTTC	CATSGTSGGFSYNEQFF
TRBV20-1	.	few	TRBJ2-5	TGCAGTGCTAGAGATCTGACGGGGGCGGGAGAGACCCAGTACTTC	CSARDLTGAGETQYF
TRBV5-1	TRBD1	few	TRBJ2-7	TGCGCCAGCAGCTCTGGCGGGACAGGGTCATTGCACGAGCAGTACTTC	CASSSGGTGSLHEQYF
TRBV5-5	.	few	TRBJ2-3	TGTGCCAGCAGTCCTTGGGGAGCCGGCACAGATACGCAGTATTTT	CASSPWGAGTDTQYF
TRBV20-1	.	few	TRBJ1-6	TGCAGTGTCCGGGAGGGCGGTTCACCCCTCCACTTT	CSVREGGSPLHF
TRBV2	.	few	TRBJ1-4	TGTGCCAGCAGTGAAGCGCGCGGAGAACTGTTTTTT	CASSEARGELFF
TRBV5-1	.	.	TRBJ2-7	TGCGCCAGCAGCTTGTCGTACGGGACTGATCCCTACGAGCAGTACTTC	CASSLSYGTDPYEQYF
TRBV5-1	TRBD1	many	TRBJ2-3	TGCGCCAGCAGCCTGGGACAGGGACAAGATACGCAGTATTTT	CASSLGQGQDTQYF
TRBV12-3/TRBV12-4	.	many	TRBJ2-5	TGTGCCAGCAGTCTAGGGTTGGGGGGAGAGACCCAGTACTTC	CASSLGLGGETQYF
TRBV5-1	.	few	TRBJ1-1	TGCGCCAGCCAGGGGCCCACCACTGAAGCTTTCTTT	CASQGPTTEAFF
TRBV15	TRBD1	.	TRBJ2-5	TGTGCCACCAGCAGACGCGGGACAGGGTGGAAGGGCGAGACCCAGTACTTC	CATSRRGTGWKGETQYF
TRBV25-1	.	few	TRBJ1-4	TGTGCCAGCAGTGCCGGGCCAAGGGCAACTAATGAAAAACTGTTTTTT	CASSAGPRATNEKLFF
TRBV4-3	TRBD2	.	TRBJ2-1	TGCGCCAGCAGCCAAGGACTAGCGGGGGTGGTGGAGCAGTTCTTC	CASSQGLAGVVEQFF
TRBV24-1	.	many	TRBJ2-2	TGTGCCACCAGTGAAGAGAACACCGGGGAGCTGTTTTTT	CATSEENTGELFF
TRBV4-2	TRBD1	.	TRBJ1-2	TGTGCCAGCAGCCACCGACAGGGAAACTATGGCTACACCTTC	CASSHRQGNYGYTF
TRBV5-1	TRBD2	few	TRBJ2-1	TGCGCCAGCAGCTTGACCGGGACTAGTTCCAATGAGCAGTTCTTC	CASSLTGTSSNEQFF
TRBV7-3	.	.	TRBJ2-3	TGTGCCAGCAGCTTAGCGGGGCCCGCAGATACGCAGTATTTT	CASSLAGPADTQYF
TRBV12-3/TRBV12-4	TRBD2	.	TRBJ2-7	TGTGCCAGCAGGGGGAGACTAGCGGGAGGGCCCGAGCAGTACTTC	CASRGRLAGGPEQYF
TRBV6-1	.	.	TRBJ2-3	TGTGCCAGCAGTGAGTTGGGGTCAGATACGCAGTATTTT	CASSELGSDTQYF
TRBV7-2	.	few	TRBJ2-6	TGTGCCAGCAGCTTCGGGCCGCCCTCCTCTGGGGCCAACGTCCTGACTTTC	CASSFGPPSSGANVLTF
TRBV12-3/TRBV12-4	.	many	TRBJ2-3	TGTGCCAGCAGTTTATATAGAGATACGCAGTATTTT	CASSLYRDTQYF
TRBV6-5	.	many	TRBJ2-3	TGTGCCAGCAGTTACTCTCCGGATACGCAGTATTTT	CASSYSPDTQYF
TRBV29-1	.	.	TRBJ2-3	TGCAGCGCGCAGGGCCAGCAGGGAGATACGCAGTATTTT	CSAQGQQGDTQYF
TRBV7-2	.	few	TRBJ2-1	TGTGCCAGCAGCTTGATCGGGGGAAACAATGAGCAGTTCTTC	CASSLIGGNNEQFF
TRBV6-1	.	few	TRBJ1-4	TGTGCCAGCAACGATAGGGGGAATAAGGGAAAACTGTTTTTT	CASNDRGNKGKLFF
TRBV10-3	TRBD1	.	TRBJ2-1	TGTGCCATCAGTCGGGACAGGGTTTCGAGTGAGCAGTTCTTC	CAISRDRVSSEQFF
TRBV7-2	.	.	TRBJ1-1	TGTGCCAGCAGCTTAAGTGGGCAGGGTAACACTGAAGCTTTCTTT	CASSLSGQGNTEAFF
TRBV20-1	.	.	TRBJ2-1	TGCAGTGCTAGTGCCTACAATGAGCAGTTCTTC	CSASAYNEQFF
TRBV6-1	.	.	TRBJ1-4	TGTGCCAGCAGTGAAGGACAGGTTAATGAAAAACTGTTTTTT	CASSEGQVNEKLFF
TRBV11-2	.	.	TRBJ2-1	TGTGCCAGCAGCTTCAGTTCAAAGGGGCGTAATGAGCAGTTCTTC	CASSFSSKGRNEQFF
TRBV12-3/TRBV12-4	.	few	TRBJ1-5	TGTGCCAGCAGTAGAACAGGGATCCGGGGGCCCCAGCATTTT	CASSRTGIRGPQHF
TRBV5-1	TRBD2	.	TRBJ2-5	TGCGCCAGCAGCCTAAGACTAGCGGGGGTACAAGAGACCCAGTACTTC	CASSLRLAGVQETQYF
TRBV9	.	.	TRBJ1-1	TGTGCCAGCAGCGTAAGCATGTGGACTGAAGCTTTCTTT	CASSVSMWTEAFF
TRBV20-1	.	.	TRBJ1-4	TGCAGTGCTAGGCAGGGGAGGCCCGATGAAAAACTGTTTTTT	CSARQGRPDEKLFF
TRBV3-1	.	.	TRBJ1-1	TGTGCCAGCAGCCAACCCGGGGCGAACACTGAAGCTTTCTTT	CASSQPGANTEAFF
TRBV10-3	.	once	TRBJ2-5	TGTGCCATCAGTACAGCGTTTGGGCAAGAGACCCAGTACTTC	CAISTAFGQETQYF